The 10 T cell receptor beta chains below were found in one sample sequenced in a study of blood T cell repertoires in COVID-19. Sequencing was performed with immunoSEQ multiplex PCR; in TCRdb, only in-frame clones are kept and a portion is missing. The sample has about 160,000 clones; around 85% are singletons. Material for sequencing was peripheral blood. These receptors all come from a human donor with acute or convalescent COVID-19. The donor label of this sample is uncertain.

The chain links TRBV5-4 to TRBJ2-7, with TRBD2 identical over 16 bases. Germline loops: CDR1 SGHNT, CDR2 YYREEE (reference sequence). The CDR3 consists of 18 residues. Losses at the gene ends were 2 bases for V and 1 base for J; bases not matched to a gene: 6. CDR3 in amino acids: CASSLPGLAGGKSYEQYF. The CDR3 bases are TGTGCCAGCAGCTTACCGGGACTAGCGGGGGGGAAGTCCTACGAGCAGTACTTC.

The chain employs TRBV5-5 and TRBJ2-3; maybe TRBD1 (6 bases). The CDR3 length is 14 residues. Germline-derived CDR1 and CDR2 are SGHKS and YYEKEE (reference sequence). V shed 2 bases and J shed 3 bases, with 10 bases lying between them. As DNA, the CDR3 is TGTGCCAGCAGCTTAGGGACATGGACAGATACGCAGTATTTT. It yields the protein CASSLGTWTDTQYF. Looking up the rest from reference TRBV5-5 and TRBJ2-3 gives the full variable domain: DAGVTQSPTHLIKTRGQQVTLRCSPISGHKSVSWYQQVLGQGPQFIFQYYEKEERGRGNFPDRFSARQFPNYSSELNVNALLLGDSALYLCASSLGTWTDTQYFGPGTRLTVL.

The CDR3 coding sequence is TGTGCCAGCAGCGCCGAGGGCTCTGGAAACACCATATATTTT. Translating it yields CASSAEGSGNTIYF. The chain uses TRBV11-2 and TRBJ1-3; D gene ambiguous. Trimming stripped 5 bases from V and 0 bases from J, with 8 bases between. This CDR3 has 14 residues. CDR1 SGHAT and CDR2 FQNNGV come from the germline V gene. Complete variable domain (other parts from reference TRBV11-2 and TRBJ1-3): EAGVAQSPRYKIIEKRQSVAFWCNPISGHATLYWYQQILGQGPKLLIQFQNNGVVDDSQLPKDRFSAERLKGVDSTLKIQPAKLEDSAVYLCASSAEGSGNTIYFGEGSWLTVV.

This rearrangement joins TRBV30 to TRBJ1-5, with D possibly TRBD1 on 6 matching bases. Germline V gene lookup returns CDR1 GTSNPN and CDR2 SVGIG (reference sequence). Trimming took off 3 bases at V and 4 bases at J, with 10 bases between the two ends. The CDR3 has 13 amino acids. CDR3 amino acids: CAWSGTTNQPQHF. The CDR3 DNA reads TGTGCCTGGAGCGGGACAACGAATCAGCCCCAGCATTTT.

V usage is TRBV29-1 and J usage is TRBJ2-6; the D is unclear. Looked up from germline, CDR1 is SQVTM and CDR2 is ANQGSEA. V lost 5 bases and J lost 0, with 2 bases in between. The CDR3 totals 12 residues. The CDR3 loop reads CSVYSGANVLTF. In nucleotides, the CDR3 is TGCAGCGTTTACTCTGGGGCCAACGTCCTGACTTTC.

J is TRBJ1-2 and V is TRBV5-6; the match to TRBD1 covers 7 bases. The CDR3 is 16 amino acids. After removal of 1 base from V and 8 bases from J, the junction contained 14 bases not matched to a gene. The germline V gene has CDR1 SGHDT and CDR2 YYEEEE. The CDR3 sequence: CASSLRRTGGAWGYTF. The DNA for the CDR3 is TGTGCCAGCAGCTTGAGGCGGACAGGCGGGGCCTGGGGCTACACCTTC. The variable domain in full, with the rest retrieved from reference TRBV5-6 and TRBJ1-2, is DAGVTQSPTHLIKTRGQQVTLRCSPKSGHDTVSWYQQALGQGPQFIFQYYEEEERQRGNFPDRFSGHQFPNYSSELNVNALLLGDSALYLCASSLRRTGGAWGYTFGSGTRLTVV.

The chain employs TRBV27 and TRBJ1-3; 8 bases are shared with TRBD1. Trimming took 2 bases from V and 4 from J; bases not matched to a gene: 7. From germline, CDR1 is MNHEY and CDR2 SMNVEV (reference sequence). The CDR3 has 16 amino acids. CDR3 nucleotide sequence: TGTGCCAGCAGTTTAGTAGGACAGGGCAAAGGAAACACCATATATTTT. Protein: CASSLVGQGKGNTIYF.

This clone was observed once. The V and J genes are TRBV7-9 and TRBJ2-7; 7 nucleotides match TRBD1. The CDR3 runs 15 residues. Germline CDR1 reads SEHNR; CDR2 reads FQNEAQ (reference sequence). The ends lost 5 bases at V and 3 bases at J; junction bases unmatched: 10. The CDR3 is CASSPRRSGGYEQYF. The CDR3 region has the DNA TGTGCCAGCAGCCCCAGGAGGTCAGGGGGCTACGAGCAGTACTTC.

CDR3 sequence: CASSQGDTNIQYF. The CDR3 DNA follows: TGCGCCAGCAGCCAAGGGGACACGAACATTCAGTACTTC. V usage is TRBV5-1 and J usage is TRBJ2-4; D might be TRBD1 (6 bases). V was clipped by 4 bases and J by 7 bases, with 12 bases between them. The germline gives CDR1 SGHRS, CDR2 YFSETQ. This CDR3 contains 13 residues.

This sequence joins TRBV15 and TRBJ2-7; D is unclear. V was cut by 0 bases and J by 7 bases, with 7 bases left in between. The germline V gene encodes CDR1 LNHNV and CDR2 YYDKDF (reference sequence). The CDR3 totals 12 residues. Written as DNA, the CDR3 is TGTGCCACCAGCAGAGACCGTTTGGAGCAGTACTTC. Encoded protein: CATSRDRLEQYF. The full variable domain, in which reference TRBV15 and TRBJ2-7 provide the parts outside the CDR3, is DAMVIQNPRYQVTQFGKPVTLSCSQTLNHNVMYWYQQKSSQAPKLLFHYYDKDFNNEADTPDNFQSRRPNTSFCFLDIRSPGLGDTAMYLCATSRDRLEQYFGPGTRLTVT.